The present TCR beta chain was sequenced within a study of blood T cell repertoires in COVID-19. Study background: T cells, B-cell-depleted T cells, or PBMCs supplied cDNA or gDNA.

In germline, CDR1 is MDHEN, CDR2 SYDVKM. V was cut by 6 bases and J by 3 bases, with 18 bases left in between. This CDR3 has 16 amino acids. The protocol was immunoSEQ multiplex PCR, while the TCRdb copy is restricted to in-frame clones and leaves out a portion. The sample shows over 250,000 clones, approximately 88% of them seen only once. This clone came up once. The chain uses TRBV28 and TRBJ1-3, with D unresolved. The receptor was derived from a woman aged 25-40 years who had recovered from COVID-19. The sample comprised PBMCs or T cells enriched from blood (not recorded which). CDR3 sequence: CASRLLQEGGGNTIYF. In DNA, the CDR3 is TGTGCCAGCAGACTACTCCAGGAGGGCGGTGGAAACACCATATATTTT.